Presented here are 26 T cell receptor beta chains from one specimen sequenced in a study of blood T cell repertoires in COVID-19. The table came from immunoSEQ multiplex PCR; TCRdb's copy has only in-frame clones and leaves some out. This table holds some 52,000 clones, 85% to 90% found once. Sequencing used peripheral blood. Every receptor here comes from a man between 65 and 79 years old with acute or convalescent COVID-19.

The chain carries TRBV29-1 and TRBJ2-5, with TRBD2 matching 9 bases. Germline CDR1 SQVTM, CDR2 ANQGSEA. The CDR3 is made up of 14 amino acids. Germline trimming cut 5 bases from V and 0 bases from J; bases unmatched to any gene: 4. The CDR3 region has the DNA TGCAGCGTTTACCTAGCGGGGTACCAAGAGACCCAGTACTTC. Protein product: CSVYLAGYQETQYF.

The chain employs TRBV5-4 and TRBJ2-7, with 8 positions matching TRBD2. The junction had 5 bases not matched to a gene; V was cut back by 0 bases and J by 0 bases. Germline V lookup: CDR1 SGHNT, CDR2 YYREEE (reference sequence). The CDR3 runs 16 residues. CDR3 residues: CASSLAGGSNSYEQYF. For the CDR3, the DNA is TGTGCCAGCAGCTTGGCGGGAGGGAGCAACTCCTACGAGCAGTACTTC. The entire variable domain, with the rest obtained from reference TRBV5-4 and TRBJ2-7, is as follows: ETGVTQSPTHLIKTRGQQVTLRCSSQSGHNTVSWYQQALGQGPQFIFQYYREEENGRGNFPPRFSGLQFPNYSSELNVNALELDDSALYLCASSLAGGSNSYEQYFGPGTRLTVT.

The chain uses TRBV2 and TRBJ2-7; 7 bases agree with TRBD1. This CDR3 has 15 amino acids. Germline V CDR1 and CDR2: SNHLY, FYNNEI. J lost 2 bases, V lost 7 bases, and 11 bases had no gene match. Here the CDR3 reads CASTSQGVVAYEQYF. The CDR3 nucleotides are TGTGCCAGCACCTCCCAGGGGGTTGTTGCCTACGAGCAGTACTTC. The full variable domain, its missing parts supplied by reference TRBV2 and TRBJ2-7, is EPEVTQTPSHQVTQMGQEVILRCVPISNHLYFYWYRQILGQKVEFLVSFYNNEISEKSEIFDDQFSVERPDGSNFTLKIRSTKLEDSAMYFCASTSQGVVAYEQYFGPGTRLTVT.

This clone was observed a few times. The chain links TRBV19 to TRBJ1-5; TRBD1 might be the D (6 bases). The CDR3 sequence is 17 residues long. Germline loops: CDR1 LNHDA, CDR2 SQIVND (reference sequence). V lost 5 bases to trimming and J lost 3 bases, with 20 bases between them. The CDR3 region has the DNA TGTGCCAGTAGTCCCATGGGTTTAGGGGGGGTCAATCAGCCCCAGCATTTT. Residues: CASSPMGLGGVNQPQHF.

A few counts support this clone. The genes are TRBV6-5 and TRBJ1-1; D not certain. This CDR3 spans 14 amino acids. V lost 0 bases and J 4 bases, leaving 9 bases between the germline ends. Germline V gene data show CDR1 as MNHEY and CDR2 as SVGAGI. CDR3: CASSYSQYGTEAFF. In DNA, the CDR3 is TGTGCCAGCAGTTACTCCCAGTATGGCACTGAAGCTTTCTTT.

The chain employs TRBV7-2 and TRBJ2-5; 10 positions agree with TRBD1. The germline gives CDR1 SGHTA, CDR2 FQGNSA. V lost 5 bases to trimming and J lost 4 bases; unmatched junction nucleotides: 7. This CDR3 spans 15 amino acids. The CDR3 loop is CASSPWTGGRETQYF. The CDR3 DNA follows: TGTGCCAGCAGCCCCTGGACAGGGGGTAGAGAGACCCAGTACTTC.

This sequence joins TRBV11-2 and TRBJ1-5, with 8 positions matching TRBD1. The CDR3 loop spans 15 amino acids. Looked up from germline, CDR1 is SGHAT and CDR2 is FQNNGV. With 5 bases clipped from V and 0 bases from J, the junction kept 3 bases outside the gene matches. The CDR3 here is CASSRTGSSNQPQHF. The CDR3 DNA follows: TGTGCCAGCAGCCGGACAGGGTCTAGCAATCAGCCCCAGCATTTT.

This clone was seen only once. V and J are TRBV19 and TRBJ2-5; TRBD2 agrees at 8 bases. Germline V gives CDR1 LNHDA, CDR2 SQIVND (reference sequence). There are 15 residues in the CDR3. V lost 4 bases and J lost 4; bases outside the gene matches: 8. CDR3 amino acids: CASSTLAGRGETQYF. CDR3 coding DNA: TGTGCCAGTAGTACCTTAGCGGGAAGGGGAGAGACCCAGTACTTC.

The chain's CDR3 is CASSSSGTGGNSNQPQHF. CDR3 DNA: TGTGCCAGCAGCTCGTCCGGGACAGGGGGCAATAGCAATCAGCCCCAGCATTTT. The chain couples TRBV5-5 to TRBJ1-5; 12 bases agree with TRBD1. CDR1 SGHKS and CDR2 YYEKEE come from the germline V gene (reference sequence). The trim removed 3 bases at V and 0 bases at J, leaving 7 bases unmatched. This CDR3 spans 18 amino acids. Variable domain in full (rest from reference TRBV5-5 and TRBJ1-5): DAGVTQSPTHLIKTRGQQVTLRCSPISGHKSVSWYQQVLGQGPQFIFQYYEKEERGRGNFPDRFSARQFPNYSSELNVNALLLGDSALYLCASSSSGTGGNSNQPQHFGDGTRLSIL.

The chain couples TRBV5-1 to TRBJ2-6, with 7 positions matching TRBD1. The CDR3 sequence is 18 residues long. V lost 1 base and J lost 0; bases outside the gene matches: 7. The germline gives CDR1 SGHRS, CDR2 YFSETQ. This chain's CDR3 is CASSLFAQGVSGANVLTF. As DNA, the CDR3 is TGCGCCAGCAGCTTGTTTGCTCAGGGGGTCTCTGGGGCCAACGTCCTGACTTTC.

The chain carries TRBV19 and TRBJ2-5; 9 nucleotides align to TRBD2. The CDR3 consists of 16 residues. Germline trimming cut 1 base from V and 5 bases from J; bases unmatched to any gene: 8. CDR1 LNHDA and CDR2 SQIVND come from the germline V gene (reference sequence). The CDR3 loop reads CASSIARRGGRETQYF. The CDR3 DNA reads TGTGCCAGTAGTATAGCGAGGCGGGGGGGACGGGAGACCCAGTACTTC.

The chain uses TRBV6-5 and TRBJ2-5, with 8 bases aligning to TRBD1. The CDR3 contains 13 residues. Germline CDR1 MNHEY, CDR2 SVGAGI. J lost 6 bases, V lost 2 bases, and 2 bases had no gene match. CDR3 nucleotide sequence: TGTGCCAGCAGTTACCCAGGGGGCAAGACCCAGTACTTC. It translates to CASSYPGGKTQYF.

Of note for this clone: The sample carries other DNA sequences with the same CDR3. This chain connects TRBV5-8 to TRBJ2-3; weak D call: TRBD1 (6 bases). The germline V and J ends were trimmed by 0 bases and 3 bases, with 11 bases remaining between them. Germline V gives CDR1 SGHTS, CDR2 YDEGEE. This CDR3 contains 15 residues. CDR3 region: CASSLVGALTDTQYF. Here the CDR3 DNA reads TGTGCCAGCAGCTTGGTGGGGGCGCTTACAGATACGCAGTATTTT.

The rearrangement uses TRBV12-5 and TRBJ1-1; possibly TRBD1 for D (6 bases). Per the germline V gene, CDR1 is LGHNT and CDR2 is FRNRAP. CDR3 length: 15 residues. Trimming pared 1 base from V and 3 bases from J, leaving 12 bases between. CDR3 sequence reads: CASGLGQAGDTEAFF. DNA of the CDR3: TGTGCTAGTGGTTTGGGACAAGCAGGGGACACTGAAGCTTTCTTT.

Here the CDR3 reads CASSGTFNQPQHF. The CDR3 bases are TGTGCCAGCAGTGGGACTTTCAATCAGCCCCAGCATTTT. The genes are TRBV12-3 or TRBV12-4 and TRBJ1-5; D may be TRBD1 (5 bases). Trimming took 5 bases from V and 3 from J, leaving 8 bases between them. The length of the CDR3 is 13 residues.

V usage is TRBV14 and J usage is TRBJ2-3; 13 bases match TRBD2. J was trimmed by 2 bases and V by 3 bases; bases with no gene match: 11. Germline V gene sequence: CDR1 SGHDN, CDR2 FVKESK. The CDR3 has 19 amino acids. The DNA for the CDR3 is TGTGCCAGCAGCCAGCCGACTAGCGGGAGGTCGGGGCTCACAGATACGCAGTATTTT. Its protein product is CASSQPTSGRSGLTDTQYF. The full variable domain, in which reference TRBV14 and TRBJ2-3 provide the parts outside the CDR3, is EAGVTQFPSHSVIEKGQTVTLRCDPISGHDNLYWYRRVMGKEIKFLLHFVKESKQDESGMPNNRFLAERTGGTYSTLKVQPAELEDSGVYFCASSQPTSGRSGLTDTQYFGPGTRLTVL.

Only one count was recorded for this clone. This chain connects TRBV6-5 to TRBJ2-7; D is undetermined. Between the trimmed V and J ends, which lost 7 bases and 0 bases, there was a span of 7 bases. Germline V CDR1 and CDR2: MNHEY, SVGAGI. The CDR3 covers 12 residues. CDR3 sequence: CASTHFSYEQYF. CDR3 nucleotides: TGTGCCAGCACCCATTTCTCCTACGAGCAGTACTTC.

The chain joins TRBV5-1 to TRBJ2-5, with 12 nucleotides matching TRBD2. The CDR3 has 16 amino acids. CDR1 is SGHRS, CDR2 YFSETQ, per germline. The junction had 9 bases not matched to a gene; V was cut back by 4 bases and J by 5 bases. The CDR3 sequence is CASSVTSGGLLETQYF. The CDR3 bases are TGCGCCAGCAGCGTAACTAGCGGGGGGCTTTTGGAGACCCAGTACTTC.

The rearrangement joins TRBV4-3 to TRBJ1-2, with a weak D call TRBD1 (6 bases). Trimming pared 0 bases from V and 8 bases from J, leaving 19 bases between. Germline CDR1 and CDR2: LGHNA and YSLEER. The CDR3 has 16 residues. The CDR3 spells CASSQDVSSGARGYTF. The CDR3 DNA reads as TGCGCCAGCAGCCAAGATGTATCTTCAGGGGCAAGGGGCTACACCTTC.

This CDR3 is CASSLGISGTGIEKLFF. In DNA form, the CDR3 reads TGTGCCAGCAGTCTAGGAATTTCTGGGACAGGGATTGAAAAACTGTTTTTT. This rearrangement joins TRBV11-2 to TRBJ1-4; 9 bases are shared with TRBD1. The CDR3 totals 17 residues. Germline-derived CDR1 and CDR2 are SGHAT and FQNNGV. J was trimmed by 7 bases and V by 6 bases; bases with no gene match: 15.

V usage is TRBV10-2 and J usage is TRBJ2-7; tentatively, D is TRBD1 (5 bases). This CDR3 has 16 amino acids. CDR1 WSHSY and CDR2 SAAADI come from the germline V gene. The V and J ends lost 2 bases and 0 bases respectively, with 14 bases between them. The CDR3 reads CASSESQGVISYEQYF. The CDR3 DNA sequence: TGCGCCAGCAGTGAGAGTCAGGGCGTAATCTCCTACGAGCAGTACTTC.

This chain joins TRBV7-9 and TRBJ1-1; D might be TRBD1 (5 bases). CDR3 length: 18 amino acids. V was clipped by 1 base and J by 1 base, with 19 bases between them. Germline lookup yields CDR1 SEHNR and CDR2 FQNEAQ (reference sequence). The CDR3 DNA is TGTGCCAGCAGCTTAGGGGTGGGGCAGGGAAGAACGAACACTGAAGCTTTCTTT. Translated, it gives CASSLGVGQGRTNTEAFF.

V usage is TRBV11-3 and J usage is TRBJ2-1; D unclear. Trimming removed 5 bases from V and 2 bases from J, with 7 bases in between. The CDR3 length is 13 residues. Germline CDR1 is SGHNT and CDR2 is YENEEA. CDR3 nucleotide sequence: TGTGCCAGCAGCCCCTCGGCCTACAATGAGCAGTTCTTC. It codes for CASSPSAYNEQFF. The entire variable domain, with the rest obtained from reference TRBV11-3 and TRBJ2-1, is as follows: EAGVVQSPRYKIIEKKQPVAFWCNPISGHNTLYWYLQNLGQGPELLIRYENEEAVDDSQLPKDRFSAERLKGVDSTLKIQPAELGDSAVYLCASSPSAYNEQFFGPGTRLTVL.

V usage is TRBV19 and J usage is TRBJ1-1, with D possibly matching TRBD1 (6 bases). In germline, CDR1 is LNHDA, CDR2 SQIVND (reference sequence). V dropped 3 bases and J dropped 5 bases, with 13 bases sitting between them. The CDR3 is 14 residues long. The CDR3 is CASSIPGVRTEAFF. The CDR3, as DNA: TGTGCCAGTAGTATTCCAGGGGTTAGGACTGAAGCTTTCTTT.

The chain recombines TRBV3-1 (or the pseudogene TRBV3-2) with TRBJ1-5; perhaps TRBD1 as D (6 bases). The CDR3 contains 12 residues. The germline gives CDR1 LGHDT, CDR2 YNNKEL (reference sequence). Deletions cut 1 base from V and 9 bases from J, with 7 bases between. CDR3 sequence: CASSQGGLPQHF. DNA for the CDR3: TGTGCCAGCAGCCAAGGGGGGCTGCCCCAGCATTTT.

This sequence joins TRBV13 and TRBJ1-2, with D unclear. Germline-derived CDR1 and CDR2 are PRHDT and FYEKMQ (reference sequence). V was trimmed by 1 base and J by 6 bases, leaving 18 bases between them. This CDR3 comprises 16 residues. For the CDR3, the DNA is TGTGCCAGCAGCTTAGTACCAGGCACCGAGGGTGATGGCTACACCTTC. It specifies CASSLVPGTEGDGYTF.